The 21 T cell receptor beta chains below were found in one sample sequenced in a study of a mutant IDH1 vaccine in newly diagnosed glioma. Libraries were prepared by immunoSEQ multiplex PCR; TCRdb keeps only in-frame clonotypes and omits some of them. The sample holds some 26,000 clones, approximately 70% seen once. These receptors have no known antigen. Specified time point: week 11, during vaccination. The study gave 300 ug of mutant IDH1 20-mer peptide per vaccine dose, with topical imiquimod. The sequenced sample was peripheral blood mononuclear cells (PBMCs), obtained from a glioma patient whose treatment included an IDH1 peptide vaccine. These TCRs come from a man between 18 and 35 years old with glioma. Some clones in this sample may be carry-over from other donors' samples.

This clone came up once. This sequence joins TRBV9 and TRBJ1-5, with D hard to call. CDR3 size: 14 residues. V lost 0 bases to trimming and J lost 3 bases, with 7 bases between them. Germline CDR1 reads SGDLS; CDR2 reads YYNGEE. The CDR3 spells CASSVGDINQPQHF. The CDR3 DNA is TGTGCCAGCAGCGTAGGAGACATCAATCAGCCCCAGCATTTT.

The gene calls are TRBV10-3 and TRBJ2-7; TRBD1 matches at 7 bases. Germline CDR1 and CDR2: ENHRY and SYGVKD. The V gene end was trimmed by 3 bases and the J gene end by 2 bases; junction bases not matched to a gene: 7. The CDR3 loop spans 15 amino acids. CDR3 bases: TGTGCCATCAGTGAAGGGCCCAGGGGGACCTACGAGCAGTACTTC. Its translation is CAISEGPRGTYEQYF.

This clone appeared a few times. The CDR3 DNA reads as TGTGCCACCCTCTTCCAAACCGGGACAAGGGCAAACACTGAAGCTTTCTTT. Its translation is CATLFQTGTRANTEAFF. This sequence joins TRBV2 and TRBJ1-1, with D possibly matching TRBD1 (6 bases). V was trimmed by 10 bases and J by 2 bases, leaving 26 bases between them. Germline assignment: CDR1 SNHLY and CDR2 FYNNEI. This CDR3 is built from 17 residues.

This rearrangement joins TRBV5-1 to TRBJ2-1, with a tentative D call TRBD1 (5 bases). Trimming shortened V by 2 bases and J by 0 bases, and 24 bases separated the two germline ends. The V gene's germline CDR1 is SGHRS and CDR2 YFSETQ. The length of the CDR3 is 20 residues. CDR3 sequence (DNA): TGCGCCAGCAGCTTTGGACAACCCGGCCTAGGAGTTTTCTCCTACAATGAGCAGTTCTTC. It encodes CASSFGQPGLGVFSYNEQFF.

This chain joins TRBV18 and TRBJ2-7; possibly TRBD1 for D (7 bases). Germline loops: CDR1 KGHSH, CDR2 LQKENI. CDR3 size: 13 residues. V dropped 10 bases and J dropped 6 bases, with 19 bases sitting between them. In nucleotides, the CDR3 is TGTGCCACCTCGCGGGACAGATGGGGCGAGCAGTACTTC. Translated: CATSRDRWGEQYF.

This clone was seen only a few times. The CDR3 coding sequence is TGTGCCAGCAGCTTGGGACAGGGGGCGTCTGAAGCTTTCTTT. Amino acid sequence: CASSLGQGASEAFF. The V gene is TRBV7-9, the J gene TRBJ1-1; TRBD1 aligns across 12 bases. The CDR3 is 14 amino acids. V dropped 3 bases and J dropped 6; count of bases not matched to a gene: 2. CDR1 is SEHNR and CDR2 is FQNEAQ in the germline V gene (reference sequence).

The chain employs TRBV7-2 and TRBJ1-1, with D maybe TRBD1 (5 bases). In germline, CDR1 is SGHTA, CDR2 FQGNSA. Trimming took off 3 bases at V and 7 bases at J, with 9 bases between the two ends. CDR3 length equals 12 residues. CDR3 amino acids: CASSLGPLEAFF. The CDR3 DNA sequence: TGTGCCAGCAGCTTGGGGCCACTTGAAGCTTTCTTT.

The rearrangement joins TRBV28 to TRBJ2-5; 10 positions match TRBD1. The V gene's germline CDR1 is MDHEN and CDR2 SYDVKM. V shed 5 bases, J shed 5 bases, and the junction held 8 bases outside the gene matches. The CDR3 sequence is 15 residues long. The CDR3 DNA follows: TGTGCCAGCAGTGGATGGACAGGGGGGGGTGAGACCCAGTACTTC. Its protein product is CASSGWTGGGETQYF.

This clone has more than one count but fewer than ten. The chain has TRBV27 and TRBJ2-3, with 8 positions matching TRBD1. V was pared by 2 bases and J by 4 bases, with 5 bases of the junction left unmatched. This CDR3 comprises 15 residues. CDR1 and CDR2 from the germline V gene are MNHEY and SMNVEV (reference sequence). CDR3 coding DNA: TGTGCCAGCAGTTTACGGGACAGGAGTTCAGATACGCAGTATTTT. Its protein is CASSLRDRSSDTQYF.

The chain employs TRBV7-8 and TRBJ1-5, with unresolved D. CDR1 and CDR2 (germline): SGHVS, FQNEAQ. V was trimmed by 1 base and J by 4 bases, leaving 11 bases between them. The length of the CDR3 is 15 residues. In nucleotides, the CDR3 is TGTGCCAGCAGCTTAGGGTCCAGACCTAATCAGCCCCAGCATTTT. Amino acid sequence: CASSLGSRPNQPQHF.

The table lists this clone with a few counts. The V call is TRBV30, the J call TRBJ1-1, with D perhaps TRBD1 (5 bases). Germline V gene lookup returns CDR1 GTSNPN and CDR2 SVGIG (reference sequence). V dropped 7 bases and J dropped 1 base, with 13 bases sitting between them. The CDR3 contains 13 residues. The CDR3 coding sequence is TGTGCCTTCCAGGGCCTACGGAACACTGAAGCTTTCTTT. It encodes CAFQGLRNTEAFF.

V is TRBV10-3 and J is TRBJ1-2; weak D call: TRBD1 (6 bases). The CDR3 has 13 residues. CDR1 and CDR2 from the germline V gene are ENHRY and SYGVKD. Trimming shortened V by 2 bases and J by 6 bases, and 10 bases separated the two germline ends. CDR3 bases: TGTGCCATCAGTGAGGGCAGGGGTAATGGCTACACCTTC. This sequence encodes CAISEGRGNGYTF.

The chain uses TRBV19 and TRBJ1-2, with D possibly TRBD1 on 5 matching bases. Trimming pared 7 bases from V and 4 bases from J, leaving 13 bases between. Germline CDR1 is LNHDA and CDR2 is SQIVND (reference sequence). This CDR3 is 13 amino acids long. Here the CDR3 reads CASTRVPTYGYTF. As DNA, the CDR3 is TGTGCCAGTACCAGGGTACCCACCTATGGCTACACCTTC.

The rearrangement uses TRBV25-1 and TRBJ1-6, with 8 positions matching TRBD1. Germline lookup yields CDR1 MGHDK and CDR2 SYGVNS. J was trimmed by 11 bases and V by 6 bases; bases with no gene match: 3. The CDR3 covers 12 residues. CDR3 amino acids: CASSDRGAPLHF. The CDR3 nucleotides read TGTGCCAGCAGCGACAGGGGAGCACCCCTCCACTTT.

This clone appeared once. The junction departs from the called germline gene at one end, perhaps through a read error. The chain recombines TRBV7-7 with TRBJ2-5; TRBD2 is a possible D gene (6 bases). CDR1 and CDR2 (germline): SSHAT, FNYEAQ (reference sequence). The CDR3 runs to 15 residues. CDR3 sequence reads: CASSLGSGSWETQYF. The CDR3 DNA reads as TGTGCTAGCAGCTTAGGGTCCGGGAGTTGGGAGACCCAGTACTTC.

The CDR3 reads CASSYSGTVNTEAFF. The DNA of the CDR3 is TGTGCCAGCAGTTACTCTGGGACAGTCAACACTGAAGCTTTCTTT. The chain couples TRBV6-6 to TRBJ1-1, with 7 bases lining up with TRBD1. Germline V gene sequence: CDR1 MNHNY, CDR2 SVGAGI (reference sequence). The CDR3 is 15 residues long. Losses at the gene ends were 0 bases for V and 2 bases for J; bases not matched to a gene: 3.

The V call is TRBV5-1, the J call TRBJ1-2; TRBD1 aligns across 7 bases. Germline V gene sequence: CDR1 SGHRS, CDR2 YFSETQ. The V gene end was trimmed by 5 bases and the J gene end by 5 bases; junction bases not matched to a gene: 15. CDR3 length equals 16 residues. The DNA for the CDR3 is TGCGCCAGCAGATCTGACCCCGGCGGGACAGCGTATGGCTACACCTTC. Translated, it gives CASRSDPGGTAYGYTF.

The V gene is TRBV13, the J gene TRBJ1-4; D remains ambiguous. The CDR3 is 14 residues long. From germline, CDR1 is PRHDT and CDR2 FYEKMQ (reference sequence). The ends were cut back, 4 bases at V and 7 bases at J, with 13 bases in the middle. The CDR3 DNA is TGTGCCAGCAGCTCCTCCATCGGGAGTGAAAAACTGTTTTTT. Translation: CASSSSIGSEKLFF.

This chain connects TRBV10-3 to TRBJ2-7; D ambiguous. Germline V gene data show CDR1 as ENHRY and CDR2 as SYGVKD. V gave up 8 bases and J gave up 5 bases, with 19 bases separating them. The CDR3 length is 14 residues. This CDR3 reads CAISRRVPYDEQYF. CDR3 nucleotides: TGTGCCATCTCCCGGCGAGTACCGTACGACGAGCAGTACTTC.

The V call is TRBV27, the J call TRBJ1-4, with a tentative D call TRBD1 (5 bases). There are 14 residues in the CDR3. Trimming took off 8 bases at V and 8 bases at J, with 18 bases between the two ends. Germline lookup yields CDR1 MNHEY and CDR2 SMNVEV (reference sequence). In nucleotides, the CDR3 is TGTGCCAGCGCCACGGCCACGGGGGAAGAAAAACTGTTTTTT. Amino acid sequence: CASATATGEEKLFF.

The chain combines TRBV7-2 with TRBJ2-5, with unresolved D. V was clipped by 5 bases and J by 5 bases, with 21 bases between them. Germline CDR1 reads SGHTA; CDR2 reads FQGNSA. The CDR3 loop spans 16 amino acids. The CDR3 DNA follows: TGTGCCAGCAGCCTGCCTGGGATGGGAATCTATGAGACCCAGTACTTC. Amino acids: CASSLPGMGIYETQYF.